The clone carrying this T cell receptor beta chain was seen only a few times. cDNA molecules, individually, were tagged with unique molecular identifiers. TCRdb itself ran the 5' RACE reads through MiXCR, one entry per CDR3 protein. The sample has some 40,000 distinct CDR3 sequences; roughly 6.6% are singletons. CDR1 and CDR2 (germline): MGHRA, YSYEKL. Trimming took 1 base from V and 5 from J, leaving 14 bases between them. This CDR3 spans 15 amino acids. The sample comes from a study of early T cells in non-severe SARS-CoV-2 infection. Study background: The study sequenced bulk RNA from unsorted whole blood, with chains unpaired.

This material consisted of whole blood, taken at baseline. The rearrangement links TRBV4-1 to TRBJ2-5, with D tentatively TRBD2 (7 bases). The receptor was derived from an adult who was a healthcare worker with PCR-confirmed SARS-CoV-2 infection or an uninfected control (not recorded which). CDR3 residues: CASSQAGGRSETQYF. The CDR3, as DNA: TGCGCCAGCAGCCAAGCCGGGGGGCGGAGCGAGACCCAGTACTTC.